The present T cell receptor (beta chain) was sequenced within a study of untreated major depressive disorder. Study conclusions and caveats: Depressed patients' CD4+ T cells carried increased TRBV05-01 (Vbeta 5.1) usage versus control CD4+ T cells. TRBV25-01 and TRBV02-01 usage differences were not statistically significant.

Some clones are missing from TCRdb's copy, which holds only in-frame ones; the method was immunoSEQ multiplex PCR. The sample shows 15,000 to 20,000 clones, 85% of them seen only once. Roughly 29 ml of peripheral blood was collected per donor. There are 14 residues in the CDR3. CDR1 and CDR2 from the germline V gene are MDHEN and SYDVKM. V shed 6 bases and J shed 5 bases, with 16 bases lying between them. Note on this clone: What it binds is not known.

The TCR was taken from a woman between 25 and 40 years old in good health. This rearrangement joins TRBV28 to TRBJ1-2, with D tentatively TRBD1 (6 bases). The sequencing input was CD4+ T cells from PBMCs. Written as DNA, the CDR3 is TGTGCCAGCAGGAAGGGGGGGAGAGGGTATGGCTACACCTTC. Its translation: CASRKGGRGYGYTF.